This section outlines one T cell receptor (beta chain) sequence together with its context. Its specificity is not known. The data originate from a study of radiation and T cells in renal cell carcinoma. General study results and limits: Top tumor clonotypes rose in blood 2 weeks post-radiation, then contracted. Without pretreatment biopsies, baseline tumor clonotype presence was undetermined.

The assay was immunoSEQ multiplex PCR, and TCRdb's table has in-frame clones only and misses some. The table records fewer than 45,000 clones, roughly 85% of them present only once. Time point meaning: blood 4 weeks post-SBRT, at nephrectomy. Treatment described: 15 Gy SBRT to primary tumor, nephrectomy 4 weeks later. This renal cell carcinoma was of the clear cell type. Trimming took 0 bases from V and 0 from J; bases not matched to a gene: 5. CDR1 KGHSH and CDR2 LQKENI come from the germline V gene. This CDR3 comprises 16 residues. V gene TRBV18 combines with J gene TRBJ2-7, with 7 bases lining up with TRBD2. The TCR sequence derives from a woman in her 70s with renal cell carcinoma. The material was blood, obtained from a patient whose treatment included radiotherapy and nephrectomy. As DNA, the CDR3 is TGTGCCAGCTCACCACCACTAGCGAAAATCTCCTACGAGCAGTACTTC. This sequence encodes CASSPPLAKISYEQYF.